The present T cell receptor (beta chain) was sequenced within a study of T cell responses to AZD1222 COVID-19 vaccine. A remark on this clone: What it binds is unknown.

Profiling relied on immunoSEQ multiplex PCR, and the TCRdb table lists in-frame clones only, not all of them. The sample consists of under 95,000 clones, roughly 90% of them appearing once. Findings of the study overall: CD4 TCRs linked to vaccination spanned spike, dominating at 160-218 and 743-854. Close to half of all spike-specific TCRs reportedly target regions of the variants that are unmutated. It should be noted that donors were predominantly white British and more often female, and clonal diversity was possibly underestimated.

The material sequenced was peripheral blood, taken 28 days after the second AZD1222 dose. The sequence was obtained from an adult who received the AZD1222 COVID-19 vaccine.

CDR3 amino acids: CASSPGHLAFF. The CDR3, as DNA: TGTGCCAGCTCACCAGGGCACCTAGCTTTCTTT. The J gene is TRBJ1-1, the V gene TRBV18; no clear D. The CDR3 has 11 amino acids. V was cut by 2 bases and J by 10 bases, with 8 bases left in between. Germline-derived CDR1 and CDR2 are KGHSH and LQKENI.